Included here is one TCR beta chain sequence, with context. The target antigen is unknown. The repertoire was sequenced with immunoSEQ multiplex PCR; TCRdb's copy has only in-frame clones and lacks some. The sample yields 97,000 or so clones, roughly 86% seen once. Germline CDR1 is MNHEY and CDR2 is SVGAGI. V was shortened by 6 bases and J by 0 bases, with 11 bases between the two germline ends. The CDR3 loop spans 14 amino acids. This specimen belongs to a study of T cell responses to AZD1222 COVID-19 vaccine. Notes on the study in general: At baseline, seropositivity was found in only six AZD1222 recipients. White British people made up most donors, females outnumbered males, and clonal diversity was possibly underestimated. Elevations in Spike-specific TCR breadth and depth followed administration of two AZD1222 doses.

Sequenced material: peripheral blood, taken on day 0 of AZD1222 vaccination. The receptor was derived from an adult in good health. The chain recombines TRBV6-5 with TRBJ1-1; D uncertain. The CDR3 region is CASSSRTVNTEAFF. In DNA form, the CDR3 reads TGTGCCAGCAGCTCGAGGACGGTGAACACTGAAGCTTTCTTT.